These T cell receptor beta chains were read from a single sample in a study of blood T cell repertoires in COVID-19. Libraries were prepared by immunoSEQ multiplex PCR; TCRdb keeps only in-frame clonotypes and omits some of them. The sample has approximately 140,000 clones, roughly 90% seen once; the top ten hold roughly 2.1%. Sequencing was performed on peripheral blood. The source is a man in his 70s with active COVID-19. The CDR3 runs from the conserved cysteine through the conserved F or W. A D gene is named only where the DNA matches it firmly. A row's size may be missing; if present it is once, few, many or a size class.

j_gene	d_gene	v_gene	abundance	CDR3nt	CDR3aa
TRBJ1-5	NA	TRBV6-1	NA	TGTGCCAGCAGTGAATTGCAGGGTGGCAATCAGCCCCAGCATTTT	CASSELQGGNQPQHF
TRBJ1-1	NA	TRBV7-9	few	TGTGCCAGCAGCTTACCCTTTTTGAACACTGAAGCTTTCTTT	CASSLPFLNTEAFF
TRBJ2-7	NA	TRBV6-2/TRBV6-3	NA	TGTGCCAGCAGTTGGAACAGGGCCTCCTACGAGCAGTACTTC	CASSWNRASYEQYF
TRBJ1-6	TRBD1	TRBV5-4	NA	TGTGCCAGCAGCTCTACACAGGGGTCTCATAATTCACCCCTCCACTTT	CASSSTQGSHNSPLHF
TRBJ1-3	NA	TRBV27	NA	TGTGCCAGCAGTTTATCGATTAGGAGGGGAGCGGGAAACACCATATATTTT	CASSLSIRRGAGNTIYF
TRBJ2-7	TRBD1	TRBV5-1	NA	TGCGCCAGCAGCCCGGGACAGACGTACGAGCAGTACTTC	CASSPGQTYEQYF
TRBJ2-3	TRBD2	TRBV30	NA	TGTGCCTGGACCTCGTGGACTAGCGGGAGGGGAGATACGCAGTATTTT	CAWTSWTSGRGDTQYF
TRBJ2-7	NA	TRBV6-5	NA	TGTGCCAGCAGTTACTACGGGGTTTCCTACGAGCAGTACTTC	CASSYYGVSYEQYF
TRBJ1-1	NA	TRBV20-1	NA	TGCAGCCCCTCCCCGGGGACTGAAGCTTTCTTT	CSPSPGTEAFF
TRBJ2-1	NA	TRBV9	NA	TGTGCCAGCAGCGCGAACTGGGCTGTTGCCCATGAGCAGTTCTTC	CASSANWAVAHEQFF
TRBJ1-1	NA	TRBV6-5	NA	TGTGCCAGCAGAAACAGGATAACCGAAGCTTTCTTT	CASRNRITEAFF
TRBJ1-1	NA	TRBV29-1	NA	TGCAGCGTTGAAGAGAGAGGCAGGGCAAGAGCTTTCTTT	CSVEERGRARAFF
TRBJ2-2	NA	TRBV9	NA	TGTGCCAGCAGCGTAGACACAGCCTTGAACACCGGGGAGCTGTTTTTT	CASSVDTALNTGELFF
TRBJ2-2	TRBD2	TRBV3-1/TRBV3-2	NA	TGTGCCAGCAGCCAAAACCCCGGGGGGAGGTTCACCGGGGAGCTGTTTTTT	CASSQNPGGRFTGELFF
TRBJ2-3	TRBD2	TRBV11-3	NA	TGTGCCAGCAGCTTTGGTGGGAGGGCCGACGATACGCAGTATTTT	CASSFGGRADDTQYF
TRBJ2-7	TRBD1	TRBV18	NA	TGTGCCAGCTCACCAGGGACAGGGGCTTTGTACGAGCAGTACTTC	CASSPGTGALYEQYF
TRBJ2-7	NA	TRBV29-1	NA	TGCAGCGCCGCATGGGGGCAATTCGACGAGCAGTACTTC	CSAAWGQFDEQYF
TRBJ1-5	NA	TRBV27	NA	TGTGCCAGCAGTTTATATTGGGGAGGTAGCAATCAGCCCCAGCATTTT	CASSLYWGGSNQPQHF
TRBJ1-1	TRBD1	TRBV29-1	NA	TGCAGCGGGACAGGGTACACTGAAGCTTTCTTT	CSGTGYTEAFF
TRBJ1-5	NA	TRBV28	NA	TGTGCCAGCAGTCCACGGACACCGTCGTACAATCAGCCCCAGCATTTT	CASSPRTPSYNQPQHF
TRBJ2-7	TRBD1	TRBV6-5	NA	TGTGCCAGCAGTTACCGGGACAGGGGGACCTACGAGCAGTACTTC	CASSYRDRGTYEQYF
TRBJ1-1	NA	TRBV5-1	once	TGCGCCAGCAGCTTACGGGCGGGGACTGAAGCTTTCTTT	CASSLRAGTEAFF